The T cell receptor beta chain described here comes from a study of OX40 agonist ivuxolimab in advanced cancers. The wider study: One hepatocellular carcinoma and two cutaneous melanoma patients partially responded.

The timepoints at which blood was sampled were baseline, cycle 4 day 1, and cycle 7 day 1. Concerning this clone itself: Its antigen is undetermined.

Germline CDR1 is SGHRS and CDR2 is YFSETQ. The CDR3 is 15 residues long. The V end was cut by 2 bases, the J end by 3 bases, with 12 bases between. General study results and limits: At doses 0.1 to 3.0 mg/kg, CD4+ and CD8+ clones expanded. In a subset of nonresponders, normalized T-cell clonal expansion was also low.

Only in-frame clones appear in the TCRdb table, and some are missing; sequencing was by immunoSEQ multiplex PCR. The sample includes some 100,000 clones, about nine tenths of them seen just once. This chain uses TRBV5-1 with TRBJ2-4; D unresolved. The TCR originated in an adult with an advanced solid tumor such as melanoma, head and neck, liver or kidney cancer. The sample was CD4+ or CD8+ T cells sorted from blood, taken in a trial of the OX40 agonist ivuxolimab. The CDR3 spells CASSFGDRSKNIQYF. The CDR3 DNA reads TGCGCCAGCAGCTTTGGGGATCGTAGCAAAAACATTCAGTACTTC.